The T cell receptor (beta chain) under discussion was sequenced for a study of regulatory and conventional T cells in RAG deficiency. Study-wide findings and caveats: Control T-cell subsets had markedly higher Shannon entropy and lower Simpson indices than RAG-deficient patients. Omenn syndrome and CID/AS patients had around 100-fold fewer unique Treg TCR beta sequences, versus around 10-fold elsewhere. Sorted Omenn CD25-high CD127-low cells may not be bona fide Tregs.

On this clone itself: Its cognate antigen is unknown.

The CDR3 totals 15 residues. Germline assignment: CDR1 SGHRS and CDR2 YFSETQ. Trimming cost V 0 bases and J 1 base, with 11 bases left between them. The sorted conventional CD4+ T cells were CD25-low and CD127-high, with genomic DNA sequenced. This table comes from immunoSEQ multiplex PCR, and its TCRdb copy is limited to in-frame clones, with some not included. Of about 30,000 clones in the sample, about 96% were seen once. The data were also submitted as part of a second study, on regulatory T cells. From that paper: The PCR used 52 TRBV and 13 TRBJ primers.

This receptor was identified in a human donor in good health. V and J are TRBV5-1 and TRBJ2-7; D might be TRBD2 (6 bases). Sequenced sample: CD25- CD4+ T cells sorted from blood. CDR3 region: CASSLAGGSSYEQYF. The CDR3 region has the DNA TGCGCCAGCAGCTTGGCTGGGGGGTCATCCTACGAGCAGTACTTC. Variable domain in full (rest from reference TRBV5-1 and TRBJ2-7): KAGVTQTPRYLIKTRGQQVTLSCSPISGHRSVSWYQQTPGQGLQFLFEYFSETQRNKGNFPGRFSGRQFSNSRSEMNVSTLELGDSALYLCASSLAGGSSYEQYFGPGTRLTVT.